Listed below are T cell receptor beta chains from one sample, sequenced in a study of cytomegalovirus exposure and HLA in healthy donors. Assay: immunoSEQ multiplex PCR; the TCRdb copy retains only in-frame clones and omits some. The data show roughly 200,000 clones, with approximately 88% seen just once and 0.71% held by the top ten. The sample comprised PBMCs. All receptors derive from a boy younger than 10 in good health and CMV-seronegative. The CDR3 runs from the conserved cysteine through the conserved F or W. Fields, in order: J gene, clone size, D gene, V gene, CDR3 protein, CDR3 DNA. The D gene is left open where the match is weak. Clone size, where shown, is once, few, many, or a class for clones that have expanded.

j_gene: TRBJ2-7; abundance: .; d_gene: TRBD1; v_gene: TRBV4-2; CDR3aa: CASSHVGQAAEQYF; CDR3nt: TGTGCCAGCAGCCATGTCGGACAGGCTGCCGAGCAGTACTTC
j_gene: TRBJ2-7; abundance: .; d_gene: .; v_gene: TRBV5-1; CDR3aa: CASNAGAYEQYF; CDR3nt: TGCGCCAGCAACGCCGGGGCCTACGAGCAGTACTTC
j_gene: TRBJ1-2; abundance: .; d_gene: TRBD1; v_gene: TRBV9; CDR3aa: CASSVEGQGFSGYTF; CDR3nt: TGTGCCAGCAGCGTAGAGGGACAGGGATTTAGTGGCTACACCTTC
j_gene: TRBJ1-1; abundance: .; d_gene: TRBD1; v_gene: TRBV4-1; CDR3aa: CASSQEADRGNTEAFF; CDR3nt: TGCGCCAGCAGCCAAGAGGCGGACAGGGGTAACACTGAAGCTTTCTTT
j_gene: TRBJ1-2; abundance: .; d_gene: .; v_gene: TRBV19; CDR3aa: CASREVSWLGGYTF; CDR3nt: TGTGCCAGTAGGGAGGTCTCCTGGCTTGGGGGCTACACCTTC
j_gene: TRBJ1-1; abundance: few; d_gene: TRBD1; v_gene: TRBV6-1; CDR3aa: CASRDRAMNTEAFF; CDR3nt: TGTGCCAGCAGGGACAGGGCGATGAACACTGAAGCTTTCTTT
j_gene: TRBJ2-7; abundance: .; d_gene: .; v_gene: TRBV7-9; CDR3aa: CASSFGGAFYEQYF; CDR3nt: TGTGCCAGCAGCTTTGGAGGGGCATTCTACGAGCAGTACTTC
j_gene: TRBJ2-4; abundance: .; d_gene: .; v_gene: TRBV6-5; CDR3aa: CASSYSRVAKNIQYF; CDR3nt: TGTGCCAGCAGCTACTCGAGGGTAGCCAAAAACATTCAGTACTTC
j_gene: TRBJ1-1; abundance: .; d_gene: .; v_gene: TRBV7-9; CDR3aa: CASSSGGGPNTEAFF; CDR3nt: TGTGCCAGCAGCTCCGGGGGTGGGCCGAACACTGAAGCTTTCTTT
j_gene: TRBJ1-1; abundance: .; d_gene: TRBD1; v_gene: TRBV7-6; CDR3aa: CASSLGTGAVFEAFF; CDR3nt: TGTGCCAGCAGCTTAGGGACAGGGGCGGTTTTCGAAGCTTTCTTT
j_gene: TRBJ2-7; abundance: .; d_gene: .; v_gene: TRBV13; CDR3aa: CASSFRTNNEQYF; CDR3nt: TGTGCCAGCAGCTTCCGGACAAACAACGAGCAGTACTTC
j_gene: TRBJ2-7; abundance: .; d_gene: TRBD1; v_gene: TRBV27; CDR3aa: CASSKGAGVGEQYF; CDR3nt: TGTGCCAGCAGTAAGGGGGCAGGAGTTGGCGAGCAGTACTTC
j_gene: TRBJ2-7; abundance: .; d_gene: .; v_gene: TRBV7-6; CDR3aa: CASSLGGTGHEQYF; CDR3nt: TGTGCCAGCAGCTTAGGAGGAACAGGGCACGAGCAGTACTTC
j_gene: TRBJ2-7; abundance: once; d_gene: TRBD2; v_gene: TRBV18; CDR3aa: CASSPGGDHTYEQYF; CDR3nt: TGTGCCAGCTCACCAGGGGGGGACCATACCTACGAGCAGTACTTC
j_gene: TRBJ2-7; abundance: .; d_gene: .; v_gene: TRBV6-1; CDR3aa: CASSEIWQGNNRGYF; CDR3nt: TGTGCCAGCAGTGAAATCTGGCAGGGCAACAACCGAGGGTACTTC
j_gene: TRBJ2-5; abundance: .; d_gene: TRBD2; v_gene: TRBV19; CDR3aa: CASSSRALAEETQYF; CDR3nt: TGTGCCAGTAGTTCCCGGGCACTAGCGGAAGAGACCCAGTACTTC
j_gene: TRBJ2-7; abundance: .; d_gene: .; v_gene: TRBV28; CDR3aa: CASSLAAEGTYEQYF; CDR3nt: TGTGCCAGCAGTTTAGCGGCGGAGGGTACCTACGAGCAGTACTTC